The 19 T cell receptor beta chains below come from one sample, sequenced in a study of vaccination and CD4 T cells after COVID-19. The Oncomine TCR Beta short-read assay sequenced DNA from cultured CD4+ T cells. TCRdb itself ran the PCR reads through MiXCR, one entry per CDR3 protein. Found here are about 20,000 distinct CDR3 sequences, roughly 50% of them singletons; the top ten hold around 6.1%. Treatment meaning: roughly ten-day PBMC culture with coronavirus spike peptide pools or control peptides (ViraFEST assay). These receptors lack a known antigen. Input material: CD4+ T cells from blood, cultured in vitro. These receptors originate from a human donor who had recovered from COVID-19.

This clonotype occurred a few times. The chain combines TRBV10-3 with TRBJ2-3, with unresolved D. V lost 5 bases to trimming and J lost 2 bases, with 11 bases between them. CDR3 length equals 14 residues. From germline, CDR1 is ENHRY and CDR2 SYGVKD. This CDR3 is CAISTALDTDTQYF. The CDR3 nucleotides read TGTGCCATCAGTACAGCGCTAGACACAGATACGCAGTATTTT.

The V call is TRBV4-1, the J call TRBJ2-5; D call uncertain. This CDR3 has 15 residues. Trimming shortened V by 0 bases and J by 2 bases, and 10 bases separated the two germline ends. CDR1 and CDR2 (germline): MGHRA, YSYEKL. CDR3 bases: TGCGCCAGCAGCCAAGATCCCCCAGGACAAGAGACCCAGTACTTC. Amino acids: CASSQDPPGQETQYF.

This clonotype was observed a handful of times. The chain recombines TRBV27 with TRBJ2-2; TRBD2 matches at 9 bases. The CDR3 loop spans 18 amino acids. J was trimmed by 3 bases and V by 7 bases; bases with no gene match: 15. Per the germline V gene, CDR1 is MNHEY and CDR2 is SMNVEV (reference sequence). The CDR3 reads CASTRARGRGWDTGELFF. CDR3 bases: TGTGCCAGCACCCGGGCGCGCGGGAGGGGTTGGGACACCGGGGAGCTGTTTTTT.

The CDR3 reads CASSDTGSGDSPLHF. The CDR3, as DNA: TGTGCCAGCAGTGATACAGGGTCCGGGGATTCACCCCTCCACTTT. The V call is TRBV25-1, the J call TRBJ1-6; possible D gene TRBD1, 6 bases. The CDR3 consists of 15 residues. V was trimmed by 3 bases and J by 8 bases, leaving 14 bases between them. Germline V lookup: CDR1 MGHDK, CDR2 SYGVNS. The entire variable domain, with the rest obtained from reference TRBV25-1 and TRBJ1-6, is as follows: EADIYQTPRYLVIGTGKKITLECSQTMGHDKMYWYQQDPGMELHLIHYSYGVNSTEKGDLSSESTVSRIRTEHFPLTLESARPSHTSQYLCASSDTGSGDSPLHFGNGTRLTVT.

The gene calls are TRBV6-1 and TRBJ1-1; D is possibly TRBD1 (5 bases). The germline CDR1 and CDR2 sequences are MNHNS and SASEGT. The CDR3 runs 16 residues. The V gene lost 6 bases and the J gene lost 0 bases, with 17 bases spanning the gap. CDR3 DNA sequence: TGTGCCAGCAGCAAAACAGGTTCGGGATTGAACACTGAAGCTTTCTTT. Translating it yields CASSKTGSGLNTEAFF.

This clonotype turned up a few times. The chain uses TRBV7-9 and TRBJ2-5; D call uncertain. V lost 4 bases and J lost 0, with 3 bases in between. Germline V CDR1 and CDR2: SEHNR, FQNEAQ (reference sequence). The CDR3 length is 12 residues. This CDR3 reads CASSSDQETQYF. CDR3 sequence (DNA): TGTGCCAGCAGCTCAGACCAAGAGACCCAGTACTTC.

The V gene is TRBV7-9, the J gene TRBJ2-5, with 9 bases aligning to TRBD1. Looked up from germline, CDR1 is SEHNR and CDR2 is FQNEAQ (reference sequence). The CDR3 runs 14 residues. V dropped 5 bases and J dropped 3; count of bases not matched to a gene: 4. The CDR3 loop reads CASSIQGAKETQYF. DNA of the CDR3: TGTGCCAGCAGCATACAGGGGGCTAAAGAGACCCAGTACTTC.

The chain employs TRBV6-5 and TRBJ1-1; possible D gene TRBD1, 5 bases. CDR1 is MNHEY, CDR2 SVGAGI, per germline. The CDR3 consists of 14 residues. V lost 2 bases and J lost 0, with 7 bases in between. The CDR3 is CASSYDRLNTEAFF. The CDR3 coding sequence is TGTGCCAGCAGTTACGACAGATTGAACACTGAAGCTTTCTTT.

This chain uses TRBV24-1 with TRBJ1-3; D not certain. The V end lost 5 bases, the J end lost 4 bases, and 8 bases lay between the germline ends. Per the germline V gene, CDR1 is KGHDR and CDR2 is SFDVKD. The CDR3 runs 13 residues. Here the CDR3 DNA reads TGTGCCACCAGTGCGAGTATCGGAAACACCATATATTTT. This translates into CATSASIGNTIYF.

This clonotype is large within its sample. The CDR3 sequence: CASSLRVGRGRLGTEAFF. The CDR3, as DNA: TGTGCCAGCAGTTTAAGGGTTGGCAGGGGGCGCTTAGGGACTGAAGCTTTCTTT. The chain employs TRBV27 and TRBJ1-1; 8 nucleotides match TRBD1. J lost 5 bases, V lost 2 bases, and 16 bases had no gene match. Per germline, CDR1 MNHEY and CDR2 SMNVEV (reference sequence). CDR3 length: 18 amino acids.

The chain uses TRBV12-3 or TRBV12-4 and TRBJ2-2; D is undetermined. V lost 3 bases to trimming and J lost 3 bases, with 2 bases between them. The CDR3 consists of 12 residues. In DNA form, the CDR3 reads TGTGCCAGCAGTTTGTACACCGGGGAGCTGTTTTTT. Amino acids: CASSLYTGELFF.

This clonotype was observed a handful of times. The chain employs TRBV20-1 and TRBJ1-2, with 8 bases lining up with TRBD1. The germline V gene has CDR1 DFQATT and CDR2 SNEGSKA (reference sequence). The CDR3 is made up of 15 amino acids. Unmatched junction bases numbered 10, after V lost 0 bases and J lost 7 bases. The CDR3 DNA reads as TGCAGTGCTAGAGACACCCGGACAGGGCGGTTTGGCTACACCTTC. Amino acid sequence: CSARDTRTGRFGYTF.

This clonotype was seen a handful of times. This chain links TRBV7-9 with TRBJ1-5, with 7 bases aligning to TRBD1. In germline, CDR1 is SEHNR, CDR2 FQNEAQ (reference sequence). Trimming at V came to 5 bases and at J to 6 bases, leaving 4 bases not matched to a gene. This CDR3 is 13 amino acids long. The CDR3, as DNA: TGTGCCAGCAGCCCCGGGACAGCTCAGCCCCAGCATTTT. It yields the protein CASSPGTAQPQHF.

The V and J genes are TRBV4-1 and TRBJ1-5; weak D call: TRBD1 (5 bases). Trimming left V 4 bases short and J 0 bases short, with 13 bases between. Germline lookup yields CDR1 MGHRA and CDR2 YSYEKL. The CDR3 covers 16 residues. The CDR3 DNA reads TGCGCCAGCAGCCGACAGTATTCAAATAGCAATCAGCCCCAGCATTTT. Translated: CASSRQYSNSNQPQHF.

In DNA form, the CDR3 reads TGTGCCAGTAGTACTCGAAACAGGGATCGCGGCTACACCTTC. It encodes CASSTRNRDRGYTF. The rearrangement uses TRBV19 and TRBJ1-2; perhaps TRBD1 as D (6 bases). Germline assignment: CDR1 LNHDA and CDR2 SQIVND (reference sequence). The V gene lost 4 bases and the J gene lost 8 bases, with 17 bases spanning the gap. This CDR3 region has 14 residues.

This chain connects TRBV20-1 to TRBJ2-3, with TRBD2 matching 10 bases. With 6 bases clipped from V and 4 bases from J, the junction kept 7 bases outside the gene matches. This CDR3 is built from 14 residues. Germline assignment: CDR1 DFQATT and CDR2 SNEGSKA (reference sequence). The DNA of the CDR3 is TGCAGTGCCGGGCTAGCGGGAGCCGCAGATACGCAGTATTTT. It is translated as CSAGLAGAADTQYF.

The V gene is TRBV7-3, the J gene TRBJ2-1, with TRBD2 identical over 12 bases. CDR1 SGHTA and CDR2 FQGTGA come from the germline V gene. Germline trimming cut 0 bases from V and 7 bases from J; bases unmatched to any gene: 1. The length of the CDR3 is 15 residues. CDR3 nucleotide sequence: TGTGCCAGCAGCTTAACGGGGACTAGCGGGAATGAGCAGTTCTTC. This gives the protein CASSLTGTSGNEQFF. Using reference TRBV7-3 and TRBJ2-1 for the parts outside the CDR3, the full variable domain is GAGVSQTPSNKVTEKGKYVELRCDPISGHTALYWYRQSLGQGPEFLIYFQGTGAADDSGLPNDRFFAVRPEGSVSTLKIQRTERGDSAVYLCASSLTGTSGNEQFFGPGTRLTVL.

The V call is TRBV14, the J call TRBJ2-2, with no clear D. Between the trimmed V and J ends, which lost 2 bases and 7 bases, there was a span of 11 bases. Germline CDR1 reads SGHDN; CDR2 reads FVKESK. The CDR3 length is 14 residues. The CDR3 DNA reads as TGTGCCAGCAGCCAACTCCAACTCCGCGGGGAGCTGTTTTTT. This translates into CASSQLQLRGELFF.

The chain has TRBV2 and TRBJ1-5; 8 bases align to TRBD1. CDR3 size: 16 residues. CDR1 SNHLY and CDR2 FYNNEI come from the germline V gene. The V segment lost 3 bases and the J segment 7 bases; nucleotides outside the gene matches: 11. CDR3 loop: CASSEGRGRVGQPQHF. The CDR3 DNA follows: TGTGCCAGCAGTGAGGGCAGGGGGCGAGTGGGACAGCCCCAGCATTTT.